Reported below is one TCR beta chain. The same CDR3 can be traced to other DNA sequences in this sample. The data are from a study of blood T cell repertoires in COVID-19. As for the study in general: Material from acute and convalescent COVID-19 was sourced from the United States, Italy and Spain.

Clones were read by immunoSEQ multiplex PCR, and TCRdb kept only the in-frame ones, dropping some. The sample includes 30,000 or so clones, approximately 92% of them seen just once. The CDR3 is 13 amino acids. Germline CDR1 SQVTM, CDR2 ANQGSEA. Between the trimmed V and J ends, which lost 3 bases and 2 bases, there was a span of 10 bases. The sequence came from a man older than 75 with acute or convalescent COVID-19. V is TRBV29-1 and J is TRBJ1-1; tentative D call: TRBD1 (6 bases). The sequencing input was peripheral blood. The CDR3 sequence is CSVEGQQNTEAFF. The CDR3 DNA sequence: TGCAGCGTTGAGGGACAACAAAACACTGAAGCTTTCTTT.